What follows are 13 T cell receptor beta chains derived from one specimen sequenced in a study of T cell responses to AZD1222 COVID-19 vaccine. Sequencing used immunoSEQ multiplex PCR; TCRdb keeps in-frame clones, though not all of them. The table records over 85,000 clones, about 81% of them present only once. This specimen consisted of peripheral blood, obtained 28 days after the second AZD1222 dose. The receptors come from an adult who received the AZD1222 COVID-19 vaccine.

The CDR3 region is CASSPRGVNQPQHF. CDR3 coding DNA: TGTGCCAGCAGCCCCCGGGGGGTCAATCAGCCCCAGCATTTT. The rearrangement joins TRBV11-1 to TRBJ1-5, with TRBD1 as a possible D gene (5 bases). The CDR3 contains 14 residues. The germline V gene encodes CDR1 SGHAT and CDR2 FQDESV (reference sequence). V was trimmed by 5 bases and J by 3 bases, leaving 11 bases between them. The variable domain in full, with the rest retrieved from reference TRBV11-1 and TRBJ1-5, is EAEVAQSPRYKITEKSQAVAFWCDPISGHATLYWYRQILGQGPELLVQFQDESVVDDSQLPKDRFSAERLKGVDSTLKIQPAELGDSAMYLCASSPRGVNQPQHFGDGTRLSIL.

This sequence joins TRBV5-1 and TRBJ1-5, with 8 bases that match TRBD1. This CDR3 comprises 15 residues. In germline, CDR1 is SGHRS, CDR2 YFSETQ. V lost 1 base, J lost 1 base, and 1 base stayed unmatched. The CDR3 reads CASSLSGGSNQPQHF. In DNA form, the CDR3 reads TGCGCCAGCAGCTTGTCAGGGGGCAGCAATCAGCCCCAGCATTTT.

The CDR3 DNA reads TGCGCCAGCAGCTTGACTGGGGACCGGTATCAGCCCCAGCATTTT. Translated: CASSLTGDRYQPQHF. The chain links TRBV5-1 to TRBJ1-5; D perhaps matches TRBD1 (5 bases). This CDR3 has 15 residues. In germline, CDR1 is SGHRS, CDR2 YFSETQ. V was trimmed by 1 base and J by 5 bases, leaving 13 bases between them.

The chain couples TRBV5-1 to TRBJ2-7; TRBD2 matches 10 bases. The CDR3 runs to 14 residues. Germline V gives CDR1 SGHRS, CDR2 YFSETQ. J lost 3 bases, V lost 4 bases, and 4 bases had no gene match. As DNA, the CDR3 is TGCGCCAGCAGCCCTACTAGCGGGGTCTACGAGCAGTACTTC. It yields the protein CASSPTSGVYEQYF.

V gene TRBV6-5 combines with J gene TRBJ1-2, with 7 bases aligning to TRBD1. CDR3 size: 15 residues. V was pared by 8 bases and J by 8 bases, with 17 bases of the junction left unmatched. The germline gives CDR1 MNHEY, CDR2 SVGAGI. The CDR3 sequence: CASVSGGEGAGGYTF. The CDR3 nucleotides read TGTGCCAGCGTATCGGGAGGAGAGGGGGCTGGGGGCTACACCTTC.

The chain uses TRBV7-8 and TRBJ2-1; 10 nucleotides line up with TRBD2. The CDR3 consists of 14 residues. The trim removed 5 bases at V and 6 bases at J, leaving 4 bases unmatched. Germline values: CDR1 SGHVS, CDR2 FQNEAQ. The DNA for the CDR3 is TGTGCCAGCAGCCAGACTAGCGGGCGCAATGAGCAGTTCTTC. Residues: CASSQTSGRNEQFF.

V gene TRBV5-1 combines with J gene TRBJ2-3; D gene uncertain. Germline loops: CDR1 SGHRS, CDR2 YFSETQ. The CDR3 consists of 12 residues. Trimming stripped 0 bases from V and 6 bases from J, with 5 bases between. The CDR3 sequence is CASSLVFDTQYF. CDR3 nucleotides: TGCGCCAGCAGCTTGGTTTTCGATACGCAGTATTTT.

The chain recombines TRBV7-2 with TRBJ1-1; D call uncertain. CDR3 length equals 13 residues. Trimming shortened V by 5 bases and J by 3 bases, and 10 bases separated the two germline ends. Germline V gene lookup returns CDR1 SGHTA and CDR2 FQGNSA. CDR3 residues: CASSPQWDTEAFF. The CDR3 nucleotides are TGTGCCAGCAGCCCACAGTGGGACACTGAAGCTTTCTTT.

CDR3 sequence reads: CASPRGLYEQYF. In DNA, the CDR3 is TGTGCCAGCCCCAGGGGCCTCTACGAGCAGTACTTC. The rearrangement joins TRBV25-1 to TRBJ2-7; weak D call: TRBD1 (6 bases). Trimming removed 8 bases at V and 3 bases at J, with 11 bases between. The V gene's germline CDR1 is MGHDK and CDR2 SYGVNS. This CDR3 region has 12 residues.

The V call is TRBV18, the J call TRBJ1-2; TRBD1 matches 7 bases. The V gene's germline CDR1 is KGHSH and CDR2 LQKENI. The trim removed 3 bases at V and 4 bases at J, leaving 2 bases unmatched. The CDR3 length is 13 residues. This CDR3 reads CASSPGQLYGYTF. In nucleotides, the CDR3 is TGTGCCAGCTCACCGGGACAGCTCTATGGCTACACCTTC.

The chain employs TRBV4-3 and TRBJ2-2; TRBD1 is a possible D gene (6 bases). This CDR3 contains 17 residues. The V gene lost 0 bases and the J gene lost 6 bases, with 17 bases spanning the gap. Germline CDR1 is LGHNA and CDR2 is YSLEER. The CDR3 DNA follows: TGCGCCAGCAGCCAAGAGATCAGGGGAAGGTCTTCCGGGGAGCTGTTTTTT. This gives the protein CASSQEIRGRSSGELFF.

In this sample, this clone turned up once. The chain joins TRBV7-2 to TRBJ1-5; no reliable D call. The CDR3 loop spans 14 amino acids. Trimming removed 5 bases at V and 3 bases at J, with 11 bases between. Looked up from germline, CDR1 is SGHTA and CDR2 is FQGNSA. The CDR3 DNA is TGTGCCAGCAGCCTTGGGCAAATCAATCAGCCCCAGCATTTT. This sequence encodes CASSLGQINQPQHF.

The chain employs TRBV5-4 and TRBJ1-1; tentative D call: TRBD1 (6 bases). There are 14 residues in the CDR3. CDR1 is SGHNT and CDR2 is YYREEE in the germline V gene (reference sequence). Trimming removed 5 bases from V and 0 bases from J, with 11 bases in between. This CDR3 reads CASRLTGMNTEAFF. Written as DNA, the CDR3 is TGTGCCAGCAGACTCACAGGGATGAACACTGAAGCTTTCTTT.